The 2 T cell receptor beta chains presented below share a single source sample, sequenced in a study of OX40 agonist ivuxolimab in advanced cancers. The table came from immunoSEQ multiplex PCR; TCRdb's copy has only in-frame clones and leaves some out. The sample shows over 35,000 clones, 75% to 85% of them seen only once. This sample comprised CD4+ or CD8+ T cells sorted from blood, obtained in a trial of the OX40 agonist ivuxolimab. Receptors were obtained from an adult with an advanced solid tumor such as melanoma, head and neck, liver or kidney cancer.

This clone turned up a few times. This chain joins TRBV9 and TRBJ1-6; 12 bases are shared with TRBD1. CDR3 length: 16 amino acids. Unmatched junction bases numbered 8, after V lost 3 bases and J lost 10 bases. Germline loops: CDR1 SGDLS, CDR2 YYNGEE. CDR3 sequence reads: CASSASPGTGGSPLHF. The DNA for the CDR3 is TGTGCCAGCAGCGCTTCACCCGGGACAGGGGGCTCACCCCTCCACTTT.

The chain couples TRBV5-4 to TRBJ1-4; TRBD1 might be the D (5 bases). V lost 3 bases and J lost 5, with 8 bases in between. The CDR3 has 13 residues. Germline V gene data show CDR1 as SGHNT and CDR2 as YYREEE (reference sequence). For the CDR3, the DNA is TGTGCCAGCAGCTCCAACAGGAATGAAAAACTGTTTTTT. This codes for CASSSNRNEKLFF.